This is a list of T cell receptor beta chains from one sample in a study of blood T cell repertoires in COVID-19. Data came from immunoSEQ multiplex PCR; TCRdb stores just in-frame clones and leaves some out. This table has 400,000 to 450,000 clones, around 89% appearing once. The specimen was PBMCs or T cells enriched from blood (not recorded which). All receptors come from a man aged 30 to 45 who had recovered from COVID-19. Both conserved end residues are trimmed from each CDR3.

v_call cdr3_aa
TRBV18 ASSPQGARYNEQF
TRBV5-4 ASSLNPGQGYEQY
TRBV11-2 ASSSDMIFSYEQY
TRBV3-1/TRBV3-2 ASSQEPGTYNSPLH
TRBV6-5 ASSYRSSGAYEQY
TRBV25-1 ASSDPPQKETQY
TRBV28 ASSPGGAGTGELF
TRBV6-1 ASSDNPGTVYGYT
TRBV3-1/TRBV3-2 ASSQAGGSGNGYT
TRBV13 ASSGTAAYGYT
TRBV25-1 ASSGPGLAVLEQY
TRBV5-1 ASSLGRAVDEKLF
TRBV18 ASSPKGAHGYT
TRBV9 ASSVDGREGSYNEQF
TRBV28 ASSRPGSNQPQH
TRBV5-1 ASSLGQPQETQY
TRBV11-2 ASSSLSGANVLT
TRBV3-1/TRBV3-2 ASSQMTGLETQY
TRBV7-9 ASSFQGHEQF
TRBV15 ATSGTGRGYEAF
TRBV28 ASTPLSGNTIY
TRBV12-3/TRBV12-4 ASSSTGETQY
TRBV5-1 ASRRLGGDEQY
TRBV7-9 ASSQRGSSTDTQY
TRBV2 ASRPRRQVSYEQY
TRBV5-4 ASSYGTSGNEQY
TRBV2 ASSWTGGGETQY
TRBV5-1 ASSLGAGDPGRQY
TRBV18 ASSPPWTSSNEQF